The 23 T cell receptor beta chains below were found in one sample sequenced in a study of beta chain features in type 1 diabetes. TCRB transcripts that were expressed got sequenced, as all of the isolated RNA had been reverse transcribed. The table came from immunoSEQ multiplex PCR; TCRdb's copy has only in-frame clones and leaves some out. The table shows just over 450,000 clones, with about 32% occurring only once. Sequenced sample: naive CD4+ T cells from blood. The source is a young man in good health.

To note about this clone: Other DNA sequences within the sample encode an identical CDR3. This chain joins TRBV29-1 and TRBJ2-7; tentatively, D is TRBD2 (5 bases). Germline V gives CDR1 SQVTM, CDR2 ANQGSEA. The CDR3 is made up of 12 amino acids. V lost 4 bases and J lost 1, with 8 bases in between. CDR3 residues: CSVGGSSYEQYF. CDR3 nucleotide sequence: TGCAGCGTTGGAGGGTCGTCCTACGAGCAGTACTTC.

This clone was recorded a few times. The chain joins TRBV5-1 to TRBJ2-7; TRBD1 might be the D (5 bases). V was shortened by 0 bases and J by 4 bases, with 11 bases between the two germline ends. The CDR3 extends over 14 amino acids. Germline V gene sequence: CDR1 SGHRS, CDR2 YFSETQ. DNA for the CDR3: TGCGCCAGCAGCTTGGTCGGACACCAATACGAGCAGTACTTC. Protein sequence: CASSLVGHQYEQYF.

The chain joins TRBV29-1 to TRBJ1-1; TRBD1 agrees at 7 bases. CDR3 length: 15 residues. Germline V gene sequence: CDR1 SQVTM, CDR2 ANQGSEA. The V gene end was trimmed by 6 bases and the J gene end by 3 bases; junction bases not matched to a gene: 13. The CDR3 DNA reads TGCAGCGTGGCAGGGGGGGAGGACCTGTACACTGAAGCTTTCTTT. Translation: CSVAGGEDLYTEAFF.

This clone has more than one count but fewer than ten. This rearrangement joins TRBV18 to TRBJ2-5; D gene uncertain. The CDR3 spans 13 residues. Germline values: CDR1 KGHSH, CDR2 LQKENI. Trimming pared 0 bases from V and 1 base from J, leaving 3 bases between. The CDR3 reads CASSPPTQETQYF. In DNA, the CDR3 is TGTGCCAGCTCACCACCGACCCAAGAGACCCAGTACTTC.

The rearrangement joins TRBV5-1 to TRBJ2-7; D assignment may be TRBD1 or TRBD2 (5 bases each). This CDR3 has 12 amino acids. CDR1 SGHRS and CDR2 YFSETQ come from the germline V gene. V lost 1 base and J lost 6, with 8 bases in between. The CDR3 sequence is CASSLPGTEQYF. The CDR3 region has the DNA TGCGCCAGCAGCTTGCCAGGGACCGAGCAGTACTTC.

In its sample, this clone was seen a few times. The chain couples TRBV6-5 to TRBJ2-1; the D is unclear. The CDR3 is made up of 11 amino acids. The V gene's germline CDR1 is MNHEY and CDR2 SVGAGI. The V end was cut by 6 bases, the J end by 4 bases, with 4 bases between. CDR3 sequence: CASRSYNEQFF. CDR3 DNA sequence: TGTGCCAGCAGAAGTTACAATGAGCAGTTCTTC.

The chain uses TRBV15 and TRBJ2-3; 12 bases are shared with TRBD2. This CDR3 region has 16 residues. J gave up 2 bases and V 1 base, and 1 base lay outside the gene matches. The germline CDR1 and CDR2 sequences are LNHNV and YYDKDF (reference sequence). CDR3 DNA sequence: TGTGCCACCAGCAGAGGACTAGCGGGAGACACAGATACGCAGTATTTT. Protein product: CATSRGLAGDTDTQYF.

With respect to this clone: This sample also contains other DNA sequences that code for the same CDR3. This sequence joins TRBV30 and TRBJ1-5; no reliable D call. This CDR3 has 13 residues. The V gene lost 3 bases and the J gene lost 2 bases, with 8 bases spanning the gap. Per the germline V gene, CDR1 is GTSNPN and CDR2 is SVGIG (reference sequence). CDR3 amino acids: CAWSDRGNQPQHF. The CDR3 DNA reads as TGTGCCTGGAGCGACCGGGGCAATCAGCCCCAGCATTTT.

This sequence joins TRBV2 and TRBJ2-7; D might be TRBD1 (5 bases). This CDR3 comprises 13 residues. The V end lost 11 bases, the J end lost 2 bases, and 16 bases lay between the germline ends. Germline CDR1 and CDR2: SNHLY and FYNNEI. CDR3 region: CARRQGDTYEQYF. CDR3 sequence (DNA): TGTGCCCGAAGGCAGGGTGACACCTACGAGCAGTACTTC.

This clone has a single count. The genes are TRBV25-1 and TRBJ1-1; D ambiguous. The CDR3 loop spans 11 amino acids. Germline V lookup: CDR1 MGHDK, CDR2 SYGVNS. Trimming removed 4 bases from V and 3 bases from J, with 3 bases in between. CDR3 in amino acids: CASSVYTEAFF. CDR3 nucleotides: TGTGCCAGCAGTGTCTACACTGAAGCTTTCTTT.

The rearrangement joins TRBV30 to TRBJ1-2, with a weak D call TRBD1 (5 bases). Germline CDR1 GTSNPN, CDR2 SVGIG (reference sequence). This CDR3 is 14 amino acids long. With 3 bases removed from V and 0 bases from J, the gap between germline ends came to 11 bases. CDR3 amino acids: CAWRQDGANYGYTF. The CDR3 DNA is TGTGCCTGGAGACAGGACGGAGCTAACTATGGCTACACCTTC.

This clone was picked up a small number of times. This chain connects TRBV4-2 to TRBJ2-3, with 8 bases identical to TRBD2. V was pared by 1 base and J by 4 bases, with 7 bases of the junction left unmatched. CDR3 length: 16 residues. Germline lookup yields CDR1 LGHNA and CDR2 YNFKEQ. CDR3 nucleotide sequence: TGTGCCAGCAGCCAAGCCTCGGGAGGGAGGCCAGATACGCAGTATTTT. Protein sequence: CASSQASGGRPDTQYF.

J is TRBJ1-1 and V is TRBV29-1; D not certain. The CDR3 has 11 residues. CDR1 and CDR2 from the germline V gene are SQVTM and ANQGSEA. V lost 3 bases and J 7 bases, leaving 9 bases between the germline ends. The CDR3 nucleotides are TGCAGCGTTGATGTTAACCTTGAAGCTTTCTTT. It is translated as CSVDVNLEAFF.

The chain links TRBV5-6 to TRBJ2-3, with D uncertain. V lost 1 base, J lost 6 bases, and 6 bases lay in between. The length of the CDR3 is 12 residues. Germline CDR1 SGHDT, CDR2 YYEEEE. The CDR3 region is CASSLIPDTQYF. The CDR3 bases are TGTGCCAGCAGCTTGATTCCGGATACGCAGTATTTT.

The rearrangement joins TRBV29-1 to TRBJ2-5; D might be TRBD2 (6 bases). Trimming stripped 2 bases from V and 5 bases from J, with 12 bases between. The CDR3 has 13 residues. Germline V gene sequence: CDR1 SQVTM, CDR2 ANQGSEA. CDR3 bases: TGCAGCGTTGAAAACCCGCTAGCGGAGACCCAGTACTTC. It codes for CSVENPLAETQYF.

V is TRBV7-8 and J is TRBJ2-3, with TRBD2 matching over 14 bases. V gave up 5 bases and J gave up 6 bases; unmatched junction bases: 4. Germline V gene lookup returns CDR1 SGHVS and CDR2 FQNEAQ. The CDR3 is 15 residues long. As DNA, the CDR3 is TGTGCCAGCAGCACGACTAGCGGGAGGGGGGATACGCAGTATTTT. It is translated as CASSTTSGRGDTQYF.

The chain recombines TRBV9 with TRBJ2-1; a possible D gene is TRBD1 (6 bases). CDR3 length equals 15 residues. Trimming stripped 4 bases from V and 8 bases from J, with 19 bases between. Germline V CDR1 and CDR2: SGDLS, YYNGEE. CDR3 loop: CASSQFTQGLDEQFF. DNA for the CDR3: TGTGCCAGCAGCCAGTTTACCCAGGGGTTAGATGAGCAGTTCTTC.

About this clone: At the DNA level, this CDR3 is encoded by other sequences in the same sample as well. The chain uses TRBV20-1 and TRBJ2-3, with D unclear. The germline V gene has CDR1 DFQATT and CDR2 SNEGSKA (reference sequence). There are 11 residues in the CDR3. V lost 2 bases and J lost 3, with 3 bases in between. Here the CDR3 DNA reads TGCAGTGCTAGAAGGACAGATACGCAGTATTTT. It encodes CSARRTDTQYF.

Only a few counts were recorded for this clone. The chain carries TRBV7-6 and TRBJ2-7; 7 bases agree with TRBD1. CDR1 and CDR2 (germline): SGHVS, FNYEAQ. This CDR3 spans 14 amino acids. The junction had 9 bases not matched to a gene; V was cut back by 5 bases and J by 5 bases. CDR3: CASSRLTGSHEQYF. In DNA, the CDR3 is TGTGCCAGCAGCCGTTTGACAGGGTCACACGAGCAGTACTTC.

This clone came up a few times. The chain employs TRBV2 and TRBJ1-3, with D tentatively TRBD1 (5 bases). Germline lookup yields CDR1 SNHLY and CDR2 FYNNEI. Trimming pared 3 bases from V and 4 bases from J, leaving 7 bases between. The CDR3 loop spans 13 amino acids. CDR3 residues: CASSDRAGNTIYF. The CDR3 nucleotides read TGTGCCAGCAGTGACAGGGCCGGAAACACCATATATTTT.

The chain employs TRBV29-1 and TRBJ2-7; 9 nucleotides agree with TRBD1. Per the germline V gene, CDR1 is SQVTM and CDR2 is ANQGSEA. The CDR3 spans 15 residues. V trimming: 7 bases; J trimming: 4 bases; junction bases outside the gene matches: 14. This CDR3 reads CSGTTGTGIFYEQYF. The DNA for the CDR3 is TGCAGCGGCACTACCGGGACAGGGATTTTTTACGAGCAGTACTTC.

The gene calls are TRBV19 and TRBJ2-2; 7 bases map to TRBD2. The V gene's germline CDR1 is LNHDA and CDR2 SQIVND (reference sequence). With 10 bases clipped from V and 6 bases from J, the junction kept 11 bases outside the gene matches. The CDR3 is made up of 14 amino acids. In DNA, the CDR3 is TGTGCCACTCCGACTAGCATGAATGCCGGGGAGCTGTTTTTT. This encodes CATPTSMNAGELFF.

The chain employs TRBV7-9 and TRBJ1-2; TRBD1 agrees at 12 bases. The germline gives CDR1 SEHNR, CDR2 FQNEAQ (reference sequence). V lost 4 bases and J lost 8; bases outside the gene matches: 8. CDR3 length equals 15 residues. The CDR3 nucleotides read TGTGCCAGCAGCTCCTACCGGGACAGGGGGCGAGGCTACACCTTC. Its protein product is CASSSYRDRGRGYTF.